This T cell receptor (beta chain) was profiled in a study of identical twins (dated by TCRdb to about 2016). About the investigation overall: To test whether fetal clonotypes persist, this study deep-sequenced TCR alpha and beta repertoires from monozygotic twins, from unrelated adults of various ages, and from cord blood. To rule out contamination, the twin experiments were replicated at different times with different library preparation protocols.

The germline V gene gives CDR1 as SGHTA and CDR2 as FQGNSA. V is cut back by 2 bases and J by 6 bases, with 8 bases in the junction unmatched. The CDR3 runs 16 amino acids, cysteine and phenylalanine included. Just the 48-base CDR3 DNA is kept, in frame starting at base 1. Every donor was a healthy Caucasian. Three unrelated non-twin adults were also sequenced: a male aged 18 to 30, a male aged 50 to 60 and a female aged 50 to 60. Miltenyi CD45RO+ enrichment and human naive T-cell isolation kits were used to isolate memory (CD45RO+) and naive T cells from PBMC. Library preparation was by 5' RACE. The instrument was an Illumina HiSeq 2000. A universal primer binding site was added through template switching, and the final cDNA carried a unique molecular identifier so that TCR cDNA molecules could be counted accurately. Specific primers in the conserved constant-segment region were used to synthesize first-strand cDNA for TCR alpha and beta chains. To control for contamination, every cDNA library carried two barcodes: a SMART-Mk sample barcode plus Illumina barcodes. TruSeq adapter sequences, together with Illumina sample barcodes, were added in two successive PCR steps. Sequencing of the TCR alpha and beta cDNA libraries was done on the Illumina HiSeq platform using custom primers. Processing in the source paper ran as follows. MiGEC was used to process raw reads and extract unique molecular identifiers, and MiXCR was used to find CDR3 positions. For each individual, recombination models were inferred using an EM algorithm with the repgenHMM and IGoR tools. The analysis of shared clonotypes was done with the tcR package in R, with sharing normalized by the product of cloneset sizes. To study raw recombination free of thymic and clonal selection effects, out-of-frame nonproductive sequences were analyzed. TCRdb trimmed the raw reads at Q25, called clones with MiXCR and kept productive beta chains. Each CDR3 protein gets just one entry, which takes the most common genes and DNA from the rows behind it. Here the V and J calls rest on TCRdb's processing, not on the authors' analysis. In this sample the table shows about 690,000 distinct CDR3 sequences, 6% to 6.5% of which occur a single time. About 1.8% of the sample lies in the top ten.

Concerning this clonotype itself: What this receptor recognizes is not known. No base quality information exists; no much larger clone differs at one position.

Study-wide findings and limitations: A weaker excess of twin sharing was found in beta out-of-frame sequences because the signal-to-noise ratio was lowered by fewer shared sequences. Abundant cord blood beta clonotypes carried fewer insertions; young adult naive repertoires showed a weaker similar trend, while memory repertoires showed none. Because the same donors could not be followed over many years, the conclusions depended on cross-sectional statistical analysis. Compared with coincidental sharing between unrelated individuals, out-of-frame TCR alpha sequences shared between twins showed an excess of sequences with low generation probability. Zero-insertion analyses could be partly confounded by invariant T cells such as MAIT and iNKT, though diverse VJ usage argued against such confounding for most clonotypes. In monozygotic twins, out-of-frame TCR alpha sharing was systematically underestimated by recombination models, although the models agreed with sharing between unrelated individuals.

Sequencing used naive T cells sorted from blood. According to the study, the label for this sample's cell subset or site signals: cells isolated with a human naive T-cell isolation kit. The rearranged segments are TRBV7-2 and TRBJ2-3; TRBD2 fits 10 bases in the junction. This sequence was found in a man between 18 and 29 years old in good health. This receptor carries the CDR3 CASSLTSGVGRDTQYF. The nucleotide sequence is TGTGCCAGCAGCTTAACTAGCGGGGTAGGCAGGGATACGCAGTATTTT. The reference TRBV7-2 and TRBJ2-3 proteins fill in what lies around the CDR3, so the full variable domain reads GAGVSQSPSNKVTEKGKDVELRCDPISGHTALYWYRQSLGQGLEFLIYFQGNSAPDKSGLPSDRFSAERTGGSVSTLTIQRTQQEDSAVYLCASSLTSGVGRDTQYFGPGTRLTVL.